One and the same sample provided the 16 T cell receptor beta chains below, sequenced in a study of shared clonotypes between healthy human individuals. Here immunoSEQ multiplex PCR was the method, and the copy in TCRdb shows in-frame clones only, minus some. Here the sample spans around 1.5 million clones, 95% to 99% being singletons. Sequencing used naive CD4+ T cells sorted from blood. Regarding subset: CD45RA+ positively selected. These receptors all come from a man between 25 and 39 years old in good health.

The rearrangement joins TRBV28 to TRBJ2-7, with D perhaps being TRBD1 or TRBD2 (5 bases each). CDR1 is MDHEN and CDR2 is SYDVKM in the germline V gene. This CDR3 has 13 residues. The V end was cut by 8 bases, the J end by 2 bases, with 13 bases between. Here the CDR3 reads CASCLGRTYEQYF. The DNA of the CDR3 is TGTGCCAGCTGCCTGGGACGCACCTACGAGCAGTACTTC.

The V and J genes are TRBV27 and TRBJ2-2; 10 nucleotides align to TRBD1. Germline V gives CDR1 MNHEY, CDR2 SMNVEV (reference sequence). The V and J ends lost 4 bases and 0 bases, in that order; junction bases with no gene match: 5. The CDR3 contains 17 residues. The CDR3 region is CASSYRQGAANTGELFF. In nucleotides, the CDR3 is TGTGCCAGCAGTTACCGACAGGGGGCGGCGAACACCGGGGAGCTGTTTTTT.

V is TRBV2 and J is TRBJ2-5; maybe TRBD1 (6 bases). Trimming took 4 bases from V and 7 from J, leaving 19 bases between them. CDR1 is SNHLY and CDR2 is FYNNEI in the germline V gene. The CDR3 sequence is 15 residues long. DNA for the CDR3: TGTGCCAGCAGTGTTTATACAGGGTACGGCGTGACCCAGTACTTC. Translation gives CASSVYTGYGVTQYF.

This clone was observed a single time. This rearrangement joins TRBV19 to TRBJ2-5, with D perhaps being TRBD1 or TRBD2 (6 bases each). CDR1 and CDR2 (germline): LNHDA, SQIVND (reference sequence). V was clipped by 3 bases and J by 5 bases, with 16 bases between them. The CDR3 has 15 residues. CDR3 nucleotides: TGTGCCAGTAGTATGGGACACGGGAGTGGGGAGACCCAGTACTTC. This gives the protein CASSMGHGSGETQYF. The variable domain in full, with the rest retrieved from reference TRBV19 and TRBJ2-5, is DGGITQSPKYLFRKEGQNVTLSCEQNLNHDAMYWYRQDPGQGLRLIYYSQIVNDFQKGDIAEGYSVSREKKESFPLTVTSAQKNPTAFYLCASSMGHGSGETQYFGPGTRLLVL.

V usage is TRBV4-3 and J usage is TRBJ1-2; weak D call: TRBD1 (5 bases). V gave up 0 bases and J gave up 4 bases, with 21 bases separating them. The CDR3 has 18 amino acids. Germline V gene sequence: CDR1 LGHNA, CDR2 YSLEER. CDR3 sequence reads: CASSQDRVYSGHRYGYTF. In DNA form, the CDR3 reads TGCGCCAGCAGCCAAGATCGGGTATATAGTGGACACCGCTATGGCTACACCTTC.

J is TRBJ2-7 and V is TRBV2, with 9 nucleotides matching TRBD1. CDR3 length equals 14 residues. The trim removed 7 bases at V and 1 base at J, leaving 5 bases unmatched. CDR1 and CDR2 (germline): SNHLY, FYNNEI. CDR3 DNA sequence: TGTGCCAGCATGGACAGGGGAGAATCCTACGAGCAGTACTTC. This codes for CASMDRGESYEQYF.

The rearrangement uses TRBV6-5 and TRBJ1-5; 7 nucleotides align to TRBD1. The CDR3 is 15 residues long. V shed 7 bases, J shed 1 base, and the junction held 7 bases outside the gene matches. In germline, CDR1 is MNHEY, CDR2 SVGAGI. The CDR3 loop reads CASKAQGWSNQPQHF. CDR3 coding DNA: TGTGCCAGCAAGGCACAGGGGTGGAGCAATCAGCCCCAGCATTTT.

This rearrangement joins TRBV7-2 to TRBJ2-7; 8 bases fit TRBD1. V shed 4 bases and J 6 bases; nucleotides not matched to a gene: 8. The CDR3 spans 14 residues. The germline CDR1 and CDR2 sequences are SGHTA and FQGNSA. In nucleotides, the CDR3 is TGTGCCAGCAGCTCCGGGACAGGACGGGTCGAGCAGTACTTC. Translating it yields CASSSGTGRVEQYF.

This CDR3 reads CASSLPGPNTYEQYF. The CDR3 DNA reads TGTGCCAGCAGTTTACCAGGGCCTAATACCTACGAGCAGTACTTC. The chain carries TRBV28 and TRBJ2-7, with D possibly being TRBD1 (5 bases). Trimming took off 2 bases at V and 2 bases at J, with 13 bases between the two ends. The CDR3 totals 15 residues. Germline CDR1 reads MDHEN; CDR2 reads SYDVKM.

The chain uses TRBV25-1 and TRBJ2-1; 16 positions match TRBD2. Germline V CDR1 and CDR2: MGHDK, SYGVNS. This CDR3 contains 17 residues. V was pared by 8 bases and J by 4 bases, with 8 bases of the junction left unmatched. CDR3 in amino acids: CASGGLAGGLGYNEQFF. The CDR3 DNA reads as TGTGCCAGCGGGGGACTAGCGGGAGGGCTGGGATACAATGAGCAGTTCTTC. Based on the CDR3 plus reference TRBV25-1 and TRBJ2-1, the full variable domain is EADIYQTPRYLVIGTGKKITLECSQTMGHDKMYWYQQDPGMELHLIHYSYGVNSTEKGDLSSESTVSRIRTEHFPLTLESARPSHTSQYLCASGGLAGGLGYNEQFFGPGTRLTVL.

The rearrangement uses TRBV28 and TRBJ1-1; D ambiguous. CDR1 and CDR2 from the germline V gene are MDHEN and SYDVKM. The CDR3 has 12 residues. V dropped 1 base and J dropped 10 bases, with 10 bases sitting between them. This CDR3 is CASSLFSGRAFF. In nucleotides, the CDR3 is TGTGCCAGCAGTTTATTTTCGGGTAGAGCTTTCTTT.

CDR3 region: CASRTQGLAFADTQYF. The CDR3 nucleotides read TGTGCCAGCAGAACACAGGGACTAGCCTTTGCAGATACGCAGTATTTT. The gene calls are TRBV27 and TRBJ2-3; 9 nucleotides match TRBD2. Germline CDR1 is MNHEY and CDR2 is SMNVEV (reference sequence). V shed 6 bases and J 4 bases; nucleotides not matched to a gene: 11. The CDR3 has 16 residues.

The chain couples TRBV5-4 to TRBJ2-7, with D unclear. CDR1 is SGHNT, CDR2 YYREEE, per germline (reference sequence). The V and J ends lost 3 bases and 7 bases respectively, with 14 bases between them. This CDR3 has 13 amino acids. CDR3 sequence (DNA): TGTGCCAGCAGCTCCGGGCTAGGATGGGAGCAGTACTTC. Residues: CASSSGLGWEQYF.

J is TRBJ2-1 and V is TRBV18; D may match TRBD1 or TRBD2 (6 bases each). Germline lookup yields CDR1 KGHSH and CDR2 LQKENI. This CDR3 spans 13 amino acids. V dropped 4 bases and J dropped 10 bases, with 14 bases sitting between them. The CDR3 DNA reads TGTGCCAGCTCACTCCGGGGGCAAGGAGAGCAGTTCTTC. It translates to CASSLRGQGEQFF. The entire variable domain, with the rest obtained from reference TRBV18 and TRBJ2-1, is as follows: NAGVMQNPRHLVRRRGQEARLRCSPMKGHSHVYWYRQLPEEGLKFMVYLQKENIIDESGMPKERFSAEFPKEGPSILRIQQVVRGDSAAYFCASSLRGQGEQFFGPGTRLTVL.

The gene calls are TRBV28 and TRBJ1-5; 8 bases are shared with TRBD1. The CDR3 sequence is 18 residues long. V shed 5 bases, J shed 4 bases, and the junction held 16 bases outside the gene matches. CDR1 MDHEN and CDR2 SYDVKM come from the germline V gene. CDR3 nucleotides: TGTGCCAGCAGTCTACCGCGGACAGGGACCCTTTTAAATCAGCCCCAGCATTTT. Amino acids: CASSLPRTGTLLNQPQHF.

The J gene is TRBJ2-1, the V gene TRBV10-3, with TRBD2 identical over 10 bases. The CDR3 spans 14 residues. Germline lookup yields CDR1 ENHRY and CDR2 SYGVKD. V gave up 5 bases and J gave up 9 bases; unmatched junction bases: 7. The CDR3 coding sequence is TGTGCCATCAGTTTCCTAGCGGGGGTCGGTGAGCAGTTCTTC. This translates into CAISFLAGVGEQFF.